This TCR beta chain was recorded in a study of T cells in localized non-small cell lung cancer. Study outcomes and limitations: The tumor had only one region sequenced, so heterogeneity remains possible. Appearing in adjacent lung were a median about 59 of the top 100 tumor clones. Maximal T cell clonality occurred in uninvolved adjacent lung, with tumor ranking below it.

CDR1 SGDLS and CDR2 YYNGEE come from the germline V gene. The CDR3 is made up of 15 amino acids. V gave up 2 bases and J gave up 2 bases; unmatched junction bases: 3. The data were produced by immunoSEQ multiplex PCR, yet TCRdb's version contains in-frame clones alone and is incomplete. The table records fewer than 40,000 clones, 88% of them present only once. With regard to this clone: What it recognizes is unknown.

The receptor was derived from a woman aged 35 to 69 with stage III lung adenocarcinoma. This sequence joins TRBV9 and TRBJ2-3; the match to TRBD2 covers 9 bases. The starting material was peripheral blood mononuclear cells, obtained before any cancer treatment. This CDR3 is CASSVSGGPTDTQYF. The CDR3 DNA reads as TGTGCCAGCAGCGTGAGCGGGGGGCCCACAGATACGCAGTATTTT.